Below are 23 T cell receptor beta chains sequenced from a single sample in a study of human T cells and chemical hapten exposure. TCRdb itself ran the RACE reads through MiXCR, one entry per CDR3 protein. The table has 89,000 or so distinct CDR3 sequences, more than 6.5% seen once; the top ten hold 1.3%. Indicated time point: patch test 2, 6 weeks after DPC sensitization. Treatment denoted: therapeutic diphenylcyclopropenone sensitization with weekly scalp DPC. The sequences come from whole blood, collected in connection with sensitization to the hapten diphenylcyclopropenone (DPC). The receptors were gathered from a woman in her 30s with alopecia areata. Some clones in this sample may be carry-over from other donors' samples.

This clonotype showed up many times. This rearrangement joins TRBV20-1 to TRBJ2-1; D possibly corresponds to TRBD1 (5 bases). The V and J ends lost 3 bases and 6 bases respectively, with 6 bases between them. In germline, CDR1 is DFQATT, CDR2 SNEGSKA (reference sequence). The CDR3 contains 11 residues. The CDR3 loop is CSASQGNEQFF. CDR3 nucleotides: TGCAGTGCTAGCCAGGGCAATGAGCAGTTCTTC.

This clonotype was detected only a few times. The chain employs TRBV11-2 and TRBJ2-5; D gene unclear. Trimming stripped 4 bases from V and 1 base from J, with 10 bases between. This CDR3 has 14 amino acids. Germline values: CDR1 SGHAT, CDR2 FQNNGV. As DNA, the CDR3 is TGTGCCAGCAGCTCAAGACGGGCCCAAGAGACCCAGTACTTC. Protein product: CASSSRRAQETQYF.

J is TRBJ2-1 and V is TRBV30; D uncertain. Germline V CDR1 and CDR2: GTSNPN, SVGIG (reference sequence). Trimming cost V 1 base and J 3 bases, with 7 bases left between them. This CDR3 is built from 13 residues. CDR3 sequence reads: CAWSGRNYNEQFF. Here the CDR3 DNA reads TGTGCCTGGAGTGGCAGGAACTACAATGAGCAGTTCTTC.

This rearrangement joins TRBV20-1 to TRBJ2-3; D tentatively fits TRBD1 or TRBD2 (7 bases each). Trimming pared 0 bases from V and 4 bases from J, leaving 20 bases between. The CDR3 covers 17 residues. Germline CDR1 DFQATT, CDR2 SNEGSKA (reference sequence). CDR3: CSARDLGRGRRSDTQYF. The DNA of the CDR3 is TGCAGTGCTAGAGATCTGGGGAGGGGGCGCAGGTCAGATACGCAGTATTTT.

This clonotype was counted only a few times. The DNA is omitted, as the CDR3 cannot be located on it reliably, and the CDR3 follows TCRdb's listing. The CDR3: CSVSSIWASGNTF. The rearrangement links TRBV29-1 to TRBJ1-2. Germline values: CDR1 SQVTM, CDR2 ANQGSEA. The CDR3 length is 13 residues, termini included.

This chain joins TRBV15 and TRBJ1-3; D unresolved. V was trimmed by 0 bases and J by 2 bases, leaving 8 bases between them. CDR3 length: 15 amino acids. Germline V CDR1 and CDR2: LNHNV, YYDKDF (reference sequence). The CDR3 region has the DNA TGTGCCACCAGCAGAGACCAAGGTGCTGGAAACACCATATATTTT. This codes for CATSRDQGAGNTIYF.

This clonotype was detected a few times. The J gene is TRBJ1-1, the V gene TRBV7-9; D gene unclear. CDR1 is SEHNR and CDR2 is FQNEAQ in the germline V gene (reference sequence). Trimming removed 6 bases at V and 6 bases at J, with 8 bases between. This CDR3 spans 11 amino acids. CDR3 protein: CASSTGAEAFF. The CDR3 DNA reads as TGTGCCAGCAGTACTGGGGCTGAAGCTTTCTTT.

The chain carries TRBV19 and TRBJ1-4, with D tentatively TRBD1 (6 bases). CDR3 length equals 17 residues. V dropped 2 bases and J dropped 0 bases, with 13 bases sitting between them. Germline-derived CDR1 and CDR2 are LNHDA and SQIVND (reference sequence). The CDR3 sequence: CASSIPHRAATNEKLFF. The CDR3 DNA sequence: TGTGCCAGTAGTATACCACACAGGGCCGCAACTAATGAAAAACTGTTTTTT.

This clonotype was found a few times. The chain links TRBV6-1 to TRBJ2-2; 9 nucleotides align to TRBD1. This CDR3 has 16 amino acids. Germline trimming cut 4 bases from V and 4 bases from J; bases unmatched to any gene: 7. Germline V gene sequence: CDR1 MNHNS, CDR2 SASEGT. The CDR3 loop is CASSAHRDRVTGELFF. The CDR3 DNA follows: TGTGCCAGCAGTGCGCACCGGGACAGGGTCACCGGGGAGCTGTTTTTT.

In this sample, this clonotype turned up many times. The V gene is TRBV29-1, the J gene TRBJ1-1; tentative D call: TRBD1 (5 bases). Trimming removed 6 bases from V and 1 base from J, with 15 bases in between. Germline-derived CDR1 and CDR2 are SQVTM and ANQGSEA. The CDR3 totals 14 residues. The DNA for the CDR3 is TGCAGCGTAAGTCTCGACAGAAGGAACACTGAAGCTTTCTTT. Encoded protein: CSVSLDRRNTEAFF.

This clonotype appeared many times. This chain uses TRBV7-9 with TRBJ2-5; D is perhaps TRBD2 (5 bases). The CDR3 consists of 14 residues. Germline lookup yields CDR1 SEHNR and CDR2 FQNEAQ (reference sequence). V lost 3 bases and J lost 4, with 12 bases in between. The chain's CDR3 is CASSFSSIIETQYF. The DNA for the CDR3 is TGTGCCAGCAGCTTTTCTAGCATCATAGAGACCCAGTACTTC.

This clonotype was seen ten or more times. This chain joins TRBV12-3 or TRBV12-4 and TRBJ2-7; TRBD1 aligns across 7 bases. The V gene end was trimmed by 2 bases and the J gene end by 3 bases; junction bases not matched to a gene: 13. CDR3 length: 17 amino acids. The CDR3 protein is CASSLRPPGTAYYEQYF. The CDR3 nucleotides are TGTGCCAGCAGTTTACGCCCCCCCGGGACAGCTTACTACGAGCAGTACTTC.

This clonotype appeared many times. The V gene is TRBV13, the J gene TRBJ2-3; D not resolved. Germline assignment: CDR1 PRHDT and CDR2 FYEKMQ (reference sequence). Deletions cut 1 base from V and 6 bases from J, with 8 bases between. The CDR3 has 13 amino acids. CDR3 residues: CASSLAFADTQYF. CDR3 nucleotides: TGTGCCAGCAGCTTAGCTTTCGCGGATACGCAGTATTTT.

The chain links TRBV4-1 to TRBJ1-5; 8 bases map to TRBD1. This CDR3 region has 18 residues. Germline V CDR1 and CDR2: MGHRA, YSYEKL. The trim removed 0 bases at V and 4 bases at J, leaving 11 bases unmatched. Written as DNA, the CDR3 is TGCGCCAGCAGCCAAGATCACAGGGGGGTTTTTGGAAATCAGCCCCAGCATTTT. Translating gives CASSQDHRGVFGNQPQHF.

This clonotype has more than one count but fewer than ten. In DNA form, the CDR3 reads TGTGCCAGTCGGACAGTAGAGGTCTATGGCTACACCTTC. Its translation is CASRTVEVYGYTF. V is TRBV19 and J is TRBJ1-2, with a possible D match to TRBD1 (6 bases). V dropped 8 bases and J dropped 4 bases, with 14 bases sitting between them. The CDR3 length is 13 residues. Germline assignment: CDR1 LNHDA and CDR2 SQIVND (reference sequence).

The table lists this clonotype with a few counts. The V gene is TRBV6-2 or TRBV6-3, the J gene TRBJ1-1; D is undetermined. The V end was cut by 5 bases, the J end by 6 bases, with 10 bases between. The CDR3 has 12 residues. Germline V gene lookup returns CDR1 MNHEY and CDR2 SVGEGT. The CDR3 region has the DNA TGTGCCAGCAGTCAGCTTCTTGCTGAAGCTTTCTTT. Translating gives CASSQLLAEAFF.

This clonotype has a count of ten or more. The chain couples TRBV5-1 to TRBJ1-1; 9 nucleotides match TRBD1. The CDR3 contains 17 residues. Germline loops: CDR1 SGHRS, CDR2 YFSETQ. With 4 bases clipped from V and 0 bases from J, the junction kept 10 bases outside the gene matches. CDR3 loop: CASSPRGQGPVNTEAFF. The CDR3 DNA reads TGCGCCAGCAGCCCCAGGGGACAGGGACCAGTGAACACTGAAGCTTTCTTT.

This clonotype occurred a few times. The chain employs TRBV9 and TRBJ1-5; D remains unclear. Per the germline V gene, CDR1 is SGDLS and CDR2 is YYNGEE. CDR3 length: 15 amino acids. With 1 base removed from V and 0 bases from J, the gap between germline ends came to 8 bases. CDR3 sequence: CASSVTGDSNQPQHF. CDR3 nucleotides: TGTGCCAGCAGCGTAACTGGAGATAGCAATCAGCCCCAGCATTTT.

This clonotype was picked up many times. The DNA for the CDR3 is TGCAGCGGGGTACCCAGCAGTGGGCCCCAGCATTTT. Encoded protein: CSGVPSSGPQHF. The V gene is TRBV20-1, the J gene TRBJ1-5; unclear D gene. Per the germline V gene, CDR1 is DFQATT and CDR2 is SNEGSKA (reference sequence). The CDR3 runs 12 residues.

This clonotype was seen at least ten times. CDR3 sequence reads: CSVTRGWASNEQFF. The CDR3 DNA sequence: TGCAGCGTCACAAGGGGTTGGGCCTCCAATGAGCAGTTCTTC. The chain is built from TRBV29-1 and TRBJ2-1, with D maybe TRBD1 (5 bases). The germline gives CDR1 SQVTM, CDR2 ANQGSEA. The CDR3 covers 14 residues. V lost 6 bases to trimming and J lost 6 bases, with 18 bases between them.

The chain's CDR3 is CASSAPNQETQYF. CDR3 nucleotide sequence: TGCGCCAGCAGCGCTCCCAACCAAGAGACCCAGTACTTC. The chain has TRBV5-1 and TRBJ2-5; D is undetermined. This CDR3 has 13 residues. Trimming left V 4 bases short and J 0 bases short, with 7 bases between. The germline V gene encodes CDR1 SGHRS and CDR2 YFSETQ.

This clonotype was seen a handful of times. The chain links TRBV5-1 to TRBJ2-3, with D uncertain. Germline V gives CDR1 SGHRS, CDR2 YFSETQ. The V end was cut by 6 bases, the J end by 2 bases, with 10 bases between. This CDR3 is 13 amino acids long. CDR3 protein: CASMASPTDTQYF. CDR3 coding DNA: TGCGCCAGCATGGCTAGTCCCACAGATACGCAGTATTTT.

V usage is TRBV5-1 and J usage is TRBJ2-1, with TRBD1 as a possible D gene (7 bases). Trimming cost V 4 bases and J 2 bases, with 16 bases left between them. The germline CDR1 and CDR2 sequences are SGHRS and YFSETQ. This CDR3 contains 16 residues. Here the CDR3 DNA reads TGCGCCAGCAGCATCGCAGGGGGACTTACCTACAATGAGCAGTTCTTC. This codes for CASSIAGGLTYNEQFF.